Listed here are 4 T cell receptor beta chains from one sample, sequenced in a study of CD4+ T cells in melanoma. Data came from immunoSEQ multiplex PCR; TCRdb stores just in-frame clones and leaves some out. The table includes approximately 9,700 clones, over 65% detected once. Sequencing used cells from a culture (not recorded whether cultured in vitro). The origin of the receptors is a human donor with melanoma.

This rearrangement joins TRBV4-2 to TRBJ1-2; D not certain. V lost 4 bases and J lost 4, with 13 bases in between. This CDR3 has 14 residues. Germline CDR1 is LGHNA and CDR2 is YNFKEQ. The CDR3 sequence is CASSPGSEVYGYTF. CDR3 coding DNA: TGTGCCAGCAGCCCTGGATCGGAAGTCTATGGCTACACCTTC.

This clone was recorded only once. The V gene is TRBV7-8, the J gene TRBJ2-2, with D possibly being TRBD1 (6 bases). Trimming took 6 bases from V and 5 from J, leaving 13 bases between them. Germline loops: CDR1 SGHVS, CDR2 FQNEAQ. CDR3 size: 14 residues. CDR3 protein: CASRQGQGTGELFF. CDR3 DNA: TGTGCCAGCAGGCAGGGTCAGGGGACCGGGGAGCTGTTTTTT.

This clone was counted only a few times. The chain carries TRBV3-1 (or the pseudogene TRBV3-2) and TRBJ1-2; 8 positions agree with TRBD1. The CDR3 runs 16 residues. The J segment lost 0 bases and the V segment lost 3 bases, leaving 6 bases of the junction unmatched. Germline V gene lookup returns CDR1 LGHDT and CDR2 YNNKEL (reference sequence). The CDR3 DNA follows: TGTGCCAGCAGCCACAGAGACAGGGGCGCTAACTATGGCTACACCTTC. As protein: CASSHRDRGANYGYTF.

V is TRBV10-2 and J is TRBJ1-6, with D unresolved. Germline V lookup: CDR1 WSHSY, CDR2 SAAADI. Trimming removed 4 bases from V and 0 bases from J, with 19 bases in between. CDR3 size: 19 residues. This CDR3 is CASSAWVRGRLSYNSPLHF. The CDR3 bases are TGCGCCAGCAGTGCTTGGGTACGAGGGCGCCTCTCCTATAATTCACCCCTCCACTTT.